This T cell receptor beta chain was captured in a study of T cell changes during pregnancy in multiple sclerosis. Assay: immunoSEQ multiplex PCR; the TCRdb copy retains only in-frame clones and omits some. The sample records approximately 62,000 clones, 93% being singletons. Per the germline V gene, CDR1 is SGDLS and CDR2 is YYNGEE. This CDR3 contains 14 residues. The ends were cut back, 3 bases at V and 0 bases at J, with 9 bases in the middle. This specimen consisted of CD8+ T cells from peripheral blood mononuclear cells, obtained in the second trimester of pregnancy. This receptor was identified in a female donor with multiple sclerosis, enrolled in a pregnancy study. The chain recombines TRBV9 with TRBJ2-5; D is perhaps TRBD2 (6 bases). The CDR3 here is CASSGRDYQETQYF. CDR3 coding DNA: TGTGCCAGCAGCGGCCGGGACTACCAAGAGACCCAGTACTTC.